This T cell receptor (beta chain) stems from a study of T-cell memory formation after mild COVID-19. Study outcomes and limitations: Contracting clones localized mainly to CM and EM when CD4+ and mainly to EMRA when CD8+. Whereas later expanders leaned CD4+, clones contracting day 15 to 85 showed a balanced CD4/CD8 makeup. Pre-infection memory already had some responding clones, implying cross-reactive memory joined.

This clonotype was detected only a few times. The antigen is undetermined. A single record per CDR3 protein comes from TCRdb applying MiXCR to the 5' RACE reads. The data contain under 50,000 distinct CDR3 sequences, 9.5% of them singletons. The CDR3 covers 15 residues. J lost 5 bases, V lost 9 bases, and 12 bases had no gene match. CDR1 is MNHNY and CDR2 is SVGAGI in the germline V gene (reference sequence). This TCR was sampled from an adult woman who had mild COVID-19 (a few samples of this study predate the infection). Cell type and time point are not known. The chain joins TRBV6-6 to TRBJ1-1, with 10 bases identical to TRBD1. Specimen: PBMCs or a T cell subset sorted from them (not recorded which). The DNA of the CDR3 is TGTGCCAGTCAGACAGGGGGCGTGTATGCGACTGAAGCTTTCTTT. This translates into CASQTGGVYATEAFF.